This TCR beta chain comes out of a study of T cell repertoires in cytomegalovirus infection (dated 2019 in TCRdb). A note on the overall study: The HLA type of each donor mattered for the analysis, because public TCR beta signatures pointed to carriage of CMV infection along with the matching HLA type.

Counted from cysteine to phenylalanine, this CDR3 has 15 amino acids. CDR3 DNA is the only sequence kept; it has 45 bases, read in frame from the first base. Trimming takes 0 bases from V and 1 base from J, and the germline ends sit 12 bases apart. CDR1 and CDR2, looked up from the germline V gene (reference sequence), are DFQATT and SNEGSKA. The sample was run on an Illumina HiSeq 1500. Clones were called with MiXCR by TCRdb after fastp trimmed the public reads at Q25, and only in-frame beta chains were retained. Each record represents a unique CDR3 protein, reported with the most common genes and DNA among its rows. Counted in this sample were around 630,000 distinct CDR3 sequences; 20% to 25% of them appeared once. Together, the top ten hold less than 9.5% of the sample. Notes on this clonotype: Its target antigen remains unknown. One base away there is no much larger clone; base qualities are not given.

The study at large found these results: Carriers of CMV infection plus the relevant HLA type were discriminated by the cumulative frequency of public TCR beta family members in the study cohort and in an independent roughly 370-donor cohort. In the ex vivo response, HLA-C-restricted CMV-specific TCR beta clonotypes were dominant, and in two of eight donors the single most frequent clonotype came from this HLA-C-restricted group.

The sample taken for sequencing was CD8+ T cells from PBMCs. This receptor was taken from a human donor in good health (CMV status not recorded). Some clones in this sample may be carry-over from other donors' samples. The chain is made from TRBV20-1 and TRBJ2-5, and perhaps TRBD2 as D gene, on 5 matching bases. The DNA sequence follows: TGCAGTGCTAGAGATCTACTAGTTGCCCAAGAGACCCAGTACTTC. It translates as CSARDLLVAQETQYF.